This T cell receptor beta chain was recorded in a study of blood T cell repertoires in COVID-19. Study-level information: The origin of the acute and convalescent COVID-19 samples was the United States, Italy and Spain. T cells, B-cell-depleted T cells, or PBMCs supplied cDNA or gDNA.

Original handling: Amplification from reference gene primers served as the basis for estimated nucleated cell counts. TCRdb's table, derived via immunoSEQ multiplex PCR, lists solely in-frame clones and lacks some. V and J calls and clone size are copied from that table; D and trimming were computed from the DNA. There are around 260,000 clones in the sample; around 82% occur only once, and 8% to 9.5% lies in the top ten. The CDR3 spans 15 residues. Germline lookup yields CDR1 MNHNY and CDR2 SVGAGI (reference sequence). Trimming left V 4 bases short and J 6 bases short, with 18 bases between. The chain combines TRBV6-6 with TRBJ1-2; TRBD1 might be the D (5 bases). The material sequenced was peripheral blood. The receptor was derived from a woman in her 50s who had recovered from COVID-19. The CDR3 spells CASSSPMGLINGYTF. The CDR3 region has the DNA TGTGCCAGCAGTTCCCCGATGGGGCTTATTAATGGCTACACCTTC.